Each of the 23 T cell receptor beta chains below was sequenced from the same sample in a study of T cells in Graves' hyperthyroidism and ophthalmopathy. Amplification of TCR beta CDR3 regions was performed using RNA transcripts as template. In the first-round RT-PCR of the TCR CDR3, the HTBI primer set was used. TCRdb passed the multiplex PCR reads through MiXCR, listing each CDR3 protein once. This sample yields roughly 96,000 distinct CDR3 sequences, of which about 51% are seen a single time; about 25% belongs to the top ten. The specimen sequenced was blood. These receptors all stem from a woman aged 35 to 49 with Graves' hyperthyroidism.

Worth noting for this clonotype: A much larger clone differs by one base, so this may be a read error. Likely a read error: the CDR3 ends without its conserved phenylalanine or tryptophan. The chain couples TRBV4-1 to TRBJ1-2; TRBD1 is a possible D gene (6 bases). From germline, CDR1 is MGHRA and CDR2 YSYEKL. There are 12 residues in the CDR3. The V end was cut by 3 bases, the J end by 7 bases, with 9 bases between. CDR3 nucleotides: TGCGCCAGCAGCCAGGCAGGGGCTGGCTACACCTAC. Its translation: CASSQAGAGYTY.

V and J are TRBV5-1 and TRBJ2-1; tentatively, D is TRBD1 (6 bases). The CDR3 is 16 amino acids. The germline V gene encodes CDR1 SGHRS and CDR2 YFSETQ. Trimming took 0 bases from V and 6 from J, leaving 16 bases between them. CDR3 protein: CASSLALYEGVNEQFF. CDR3 DNA: TGCGCCAGCAGCTTGGCCCTCTACGAGGGGGTCAATGAGCAGTTCTTC.

In DNA form, the CDR3 reads TGCGCCAGCAGCTTCGGACAGGAGCTCTATGGCTACACCTTC. This codes for CASSFGQELYGYTF. The chain combines TRBV5-1 with TRBJ1-2; 7 bases are a match to TRBD1. The V gene's germline CDR1 is SGHRS and CDR2 YFSETQ. V lost 2 bases, J lost 4 bases, and 5 bases stayed unmatched. This CDR3 is 14 amino acids long.

This clonotype is deemed medium-sized. The chain has TRBV10-3 and TRBJ2-7, with 10 bases aligning to TRBD1. The junction had 11 bases not matched to a gene; V was cut back by 7 bases and J by 2 bases. This CDR3 is 16 amino acids long. From germline, CDR1 is ENHRY and CDR2 SYGVKD. CDR3 nucleotide sequence: TGTGCCATCATCGGCGTTCGGGACAGGGGAACCTACGAGCAGTACTTC. Protein: CAIIGVRDRGTYEQYF.

In this sample, this clonotype turned up many times. V and J are TRBV5-8 and TRBJ2-7, with 7 bases lining up with TRBD1. The V gene end was trimmed by 0 bases and the J gene end by 3 bases; junction bases not matched to a gene: 3. The CDR3 contains 14 residues. Germline V lookup: CDR1 SGHTS, CDR2 YDEGEE. Here the CDR3 DNA reads TGTGCCAGCAGCTTGGCACAGGGGAACTACGAGCAGTACTTC. Its translation is CASSLAQGNYEQYF.

As to this clonotype: One junction end does not reproduce the germline sequence, and a read error may be involved. V gene TRBV25-1 combines with J gene TRBJ1-2; no definite D call. Germline assignment: CDR1 MGHDK and CDR2 SYGVNS. The CDR3 contains 13 residues. CDR3 region: CASGEVGLAGCTF. DNA of the CDR3: TGTGCCAGCGGTGAAGTAGGGTTGGCTGGCTGCACCTTC.

This clonotype came up a few times. V and J are TRBV7-8 and TRBJ1-2, with 10 bases aligning to TRBD1. This CDR3 is 16 amino acids long. Per germline, CDR1 SGHVS and CDR2 FQNEAQ. The trim removed 11 bases at V and 6 bases at J, leaving 18 bases unmatched. The CDR3 reads CACHPRDRGPSDGYTF. CDR3 DNA: TGTGCCTGTCACCCCCGGGACAGGGGTCCATCGGATGGCTACACCTTC.

This clonotype was detected many times. The chain couples TRBV7-9 to TRBJ1-5; 7 bases are a match to TRBD1. The CDR3 extends over 14 amino acids. The V gene's germline CDR1 is SEHNR and CDR2 FQNEAQ (reference sequence). V lost 5 bases and J lost 7; bases outside the gene matches: 8. The CDR3 nucleotides read TGTGCCAGCAGCGTAGGGACAGCTGGGCAGCCCCAGCATTTT. Translated: CASSVGTAGQPQHF. The whole variable domain, remainder taken from reference TRBV7-9 and TRBJ1-5, is DTGVSQNPRHKITKRGQNVTFRCDPISEHNRLYWYRQTLGQGPEFLTYFQNEAQLEKSRLLSDRFSAERPKGSFSTLEIQRTEQGDSAMYLCASSVGTAGQPQHFGDGTRLSIL.

V and J are TRBV25-1 and TRBJ1-2; the match to TRBD1 covers 10 bases. The CDR3 is 12 residues long. Germline assignment: CDR1 MGHDK and CDR2 SYGVNS. The chain's CDR3 is CASGQGGSGYTF. The CDR3 DNA reads as TGTGCTAGTGGACAGGGGGGATCTGGCTACACCTTC.

The chain carries TRBV29-1 and TRBJ2-2; 8 nucleotides line up with TRBD1. Trimming cost V 4 bases and J 5 bases; bases outside gene matches: 6. CDR1 SQVTM and CDR2 ANQGSEA come from the germline V gene. The length of the CDR3 is 14 residues. CDR3 loop: CSVAGTGGTGELFF. The CDR3 DNA reads TGCAGCGTTGCCGGGACAGGCGGAACCGGGGAGCTGTTTTTT.

V usage is TRBV7-9 and J usage is TRBJ1-4; the match to TRBD1 covers 8 bases. This CDR3 is built from 15 residues. Germline values: CDR1 SEHNR, CDR2 FQNEAQ (reference sequence). With V trimmed by 3 bases and J by 8 bases, 8 bases remained unmatched. This CDR3 reads CASSFTDRAGEKLFF. CDR3 DNA sequence: TGTGCCAGCAGCTTCACGGACAGGGCAGGGGAAAAACTGTTTTTT. The complete variable domain, with remaining parts taken from reference TRBV7-9 and TRBJ1-4, reads DTGVSQNPRHKITKRGQNVTFRCDPISEHNRLYWYRQTLGQGPEFLTYFQNEAQLEKSRLLSDRFSAERPKGSFSTLEIQRTEQGDSAMYLCASSFTDRAGEKLFFGSGTQLSVL.

The rearrangement joins TRBV7-9 to TRBJ2-5; 14 bases map to TRBD2. CDR3 length: 15 amino acids. V shed 5 bases, J shed 5 bases, and the junction held 4 bases outside the gene matches. CDR1 is SEHNR and CDR2 is FQNEAQ in the germline V gene (reference sequence). The CDR3 sequence: CASSPRLAGGETQYF. CDR3 nucleotide sequence: TGTGCCAGCAGCCCCAGACTAGCGGGAGGGGAGACCCAGTACTTC.

This chain joins TRBV29-1 and TRBJ1-2, with D possibly matching TRBD1 (5 bases). The V end was cut by 7 bases, the J end by 0 bases, with 15 bases between. Per germline, CDR1 SQVTM and CDR2 ANQGSEA. The CDR3 covers 14 residues. CDR3 residues: CSGGRGGTNYGYTF. The CDR3 nucleotides are TGCAGCGGGGGACGGGGAGGGACTAACTATGGCTACACCTTC.

The V call is TRBV2, the J call TRBJ2-2, with 10 bases lining up with TRBD2. The V gene end was trimmed by 4 bases and the J gene end by 7 bases; junction bases not matched to a gene: 12. The germline V gene encodes CDR1 SNHLY and CDR2 FYNNEI. The CDR3 runs 17 residues. The CDR3 protein is CASSVSAAGGPDGELFF. CDR3 in DNA: TGTGCCAGCAGTGTCTCTGCAGCGGGAGGGCCGGACGGGGAGCTGTTTTTT.

In regard to this clonotype: This clone may be a read error of a much larger clone one base away. V is TRBV15 and J is TRBJ2-3; D might be TRBD2 (5 bases). Looked up from germline, CDR1 is LNHNV and CDR2 is YYDKDF (reference sequence). This CDR3 is 16 amino acids long. The CDR3 sequence is CATSRASGGPPDTQCF. The CDR3 DNA is TGTGCCACCAGCAGAGCCAGCGGAGGTCCCCCAGATACGCAGTGTTTT. Full variable domain (missing parts from reference TRBV15 and TRBJ2-3): DAMVIQNPRYQVTQFGKPVTLSCSQTLNHNVMYWYQQKSSQAPKLLFHYYDKDFNNEADTPDNFQSRRPNTSFCFLDIRSPGLGDTAMYLCATSRASGGPPDTQCFGPGTRLTVL.

The chain recombines TRBV19 with TRBJ2-7; 7 nucleotides align to TRBD1. The CDR3 runs 14 residues. The trim removed 6 bases at V and 5 bases at J, leaving 10 bases unmatched. Per germline, CDR1 LNHDA and CDR2 SQIVND (reference sequence). CDR3 loop: CASSRQGSLHEQYF. CDR3 bases: TGTGCCAGTAGCAGACAGGGAAGCCTTCACGAGCAGTACTTC.

J is TRBJ2-5 and V is TRBV10-3; 8 bases align to TRBD1. In germline, CDR1 is ENHRY, CDR2 SYGVKD. The CDR3 spans 14 residues. Losses at the gene ends were 10 bases for V and 4 bases for J; bases not matched to a gene: 11. CDR3 sequence (DNA): TGTGCCAACCAACAGGGGGGTTTACTAGAGACCCAGTACTTC. It is translated as CANQQGGLLETQYF.

The V gene is TRBV29-1, the J gene TRBJ2-5; 11 bases agree with TRBD1. The CDR3 is 12 residues long. Unmatched junction bases numbered 2, after V lost 6 bases and J lost 5 bases. Germline loops: CDR1 SQVTM, CDR2 ANQGSEA. CDR3 sequence reads: CSVRTGGETQYF. The CDR3 bases are TGCAGCGTGAGGACAGGGGGCGAGACCCAGTACTTC.

This clonotype was counted between two and nine times. CDR3 in DNA: TGTGCCAGCAGGACCGGGGATGGAACCTACGAGCAGTACTTC. As protein: CASRTGDGTYEQYF. The chain joins TRBV6-5 to TRBJ2-7; possibly TRBD2 for D (5 bases). This CDR3 has 14 amino acids. Deletions cut 6 bases from V and 2 bases from J, with 14 bases between. Germline V lookup: CDR1 MNHEY, CDR2 SVGAGI.

The chain has TRBV11-1 and TRBJ1-5; 9 nucleotides line up with TRBD1. Germline lookup yields CDR1 SGHAT and CDR2 FQDESV (reference sequence). Unmatched junction bases numbered 6, after V lost 5 bases and J lost 4 bases. The CDR3 has 15 residues. In DNA, the CDR3 is TGTGCCAGCAGCCATACCGGGACAGGGAATCAGCCCCAGCATTTT. Its protein is CASSHTGTGNQPQHF.

The chain employs TRBV15 and TRBJ1-2; no definite D call. V gave up 4 bases and J gave up 4 bases, with 13 bases separating them. This CDR3 is 14 amino acids long. CDR1 and CDR2 (germline): LNHNV, YYDKDF (reference sequence). The CDR3 DNA sequence: TGTGCCACCAGCACCGGAGTGATGGGCTATGGCTACACCTTC. It specifies CATSTGVMGYGYTF.

This clonotype was found a few times. The V and J genes are TRBV5-1 and TRBJ2-2; maybe TRBD1 (6 bases). V lost 0 bases, J lost 5 bases, and 8 bases lay in between. Germline values: CDR1 SGHRS, CDR2 YFSETQ. The CDR3 has 14 residues. DNA for the CDR3: TGCGCCAGCAGCTTGGGGACAGATACCGGGGAGCTGTTTTTT. It encodes CASSLGTDTGELFF.

The sample holds many counts of this clonotype. The chain joins TRBV5-1 to TRBJ2-7, with TRBD2 matching 10 bases. This CDR3 region has 17 residues. The V gene end was trimmed by 0 bases and the J gene end by 0 bases; junction bases not matched to a gene: 6. Germline CDR1 and CDR2: SGHRS and YFSETQ. CDR3 coding DNA: TGCGCCAGCAGCTTGGGGTCTAGCGGGAGCTTCTCCTACGAGCAGTACTTC. It codes for CASSLGSSGSFSYEQYF.